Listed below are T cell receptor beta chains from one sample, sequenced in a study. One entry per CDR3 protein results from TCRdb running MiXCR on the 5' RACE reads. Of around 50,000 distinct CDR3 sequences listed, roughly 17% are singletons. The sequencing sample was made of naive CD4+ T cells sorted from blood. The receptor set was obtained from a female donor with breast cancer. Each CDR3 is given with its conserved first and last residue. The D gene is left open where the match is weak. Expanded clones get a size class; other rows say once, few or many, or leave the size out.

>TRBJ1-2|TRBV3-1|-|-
TGTGCCAGCAGCCTTTCCGGCACAGGGCCCTATGGCTACACCTTC
CASSLSGTGPYGYTF
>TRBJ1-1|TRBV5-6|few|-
TGTGCCAGCAGCTCGATCGACTTCTCAGGGAGCACTGAAGCTTTCTTT
CASSSIDFSGSTEAFF
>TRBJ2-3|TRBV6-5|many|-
TGTGCCAGCACCCCCGCGGGCACAGATACGCAGTATTTT
CASTPAGTDTQYF
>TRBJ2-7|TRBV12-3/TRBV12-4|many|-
TGTGCCAGCAGTTCGACGACAGGTAACCTCGAGCAGTACTTC
CASSSTTGNLEQYF
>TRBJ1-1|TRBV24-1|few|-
TGTGCCACCGGGGGGGCAGGGGCCAACACTGAAGCTTTCTTT
CATGGAGANTEAFF
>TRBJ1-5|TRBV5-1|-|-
TGCGCCAGCAGCTTGGGAACGGTTAGCAATCAGCCCCAGCAGTTT
CASSLGTVSNQPQQF
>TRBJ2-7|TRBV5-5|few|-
TGTGCCAGCAGCGGGTCAAGCTCCTACGAGCAGTACTTC
CASSGSSSYEQYF
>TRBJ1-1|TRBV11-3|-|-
TGTGCCAGCAGCCTAGATGGGACTGAAGCTTTCTTT
CASSLDGTEAFF
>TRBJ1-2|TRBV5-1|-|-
TGCGCCAGCAGCTTGGACAGAGCTAACTATGGCTACACCTTC
CASSLDRANYGYTF
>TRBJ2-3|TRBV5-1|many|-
TGCGCCAGCACCTACACCGGTGGGCCAGATACGCAGTATTTT
CASTYTGGPDTQYF
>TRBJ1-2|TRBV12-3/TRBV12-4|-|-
TGTGCCAGCACCCGACAACAGGGTTTTGGTGGCTACACCTTC
CASTRQQGFGGYTF
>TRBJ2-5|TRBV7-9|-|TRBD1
TGTGCCAGCAGCCGGGGACAGGGTGAGACCCAGTACTTC
CASSRGQGETQYF
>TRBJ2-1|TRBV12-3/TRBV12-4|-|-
TGTGCCAGCAGTTTTGGTGGGAGGATGGGCAATGAGCAGTTCTTC
CASSFGGRMGNEQFF
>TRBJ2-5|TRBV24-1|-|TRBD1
TGTGCCACCAGTGATTCACAGGGGTATGAGCAGTACTTC
CATSDSQGYEQYF
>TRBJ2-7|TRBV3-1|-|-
TGTGCCAGTGGACGTATGAGCTCCTACGAGCAGTACTTC
CASGRMSSYEQYF
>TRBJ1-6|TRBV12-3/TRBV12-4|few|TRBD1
TGTGCCAGCAGTTTTGAGGGACAGCGGTCTTGGGAAGGTTCACCCCTCCACTTT
CASSFEGQRSWEGSPLHF
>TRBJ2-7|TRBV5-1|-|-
TGCGCCAGCAAAACAGCTAGCGACGCCTACGAGCAGTACTTC
CASKTASDAYEQYF
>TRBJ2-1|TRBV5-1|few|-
TGCGCCAGCAGCAGTCAGGGACTTTACAATGAGCAGTTCTTC
CASSSQGLYNEQFF
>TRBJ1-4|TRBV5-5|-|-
TGTGCCAGCGGGCCGCCTAATGAAAAACTGTTTTTT
CASGPPNEKLFF
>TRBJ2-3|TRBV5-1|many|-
TGCGCCAGCAGGCAATTTACCTATACGCAGTATTTT
CASRQFTYTQYF
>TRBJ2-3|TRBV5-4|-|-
TGTGCCAGCAGCCTACGCGGAGGAACAGATACGCAGTATTTT
CASSLRGGTDTQYF